A selection of T cell receptor beta chains follows, all from one sample in a study of T-cell memory formation after mild COVID-19. TCRdb re-derived calls from the 5' RACE reads in MiXCR, one entry per CDR3 protein. The sample has roughly 550,000 distinct CDR3 sequences; roughly 21% are singletons. The sample consisted of PBMCs or a T cell subset sorted from them (not recorded which). The receptors originated from an adult woman who had mild COVID-19 (a few samples of this study predate the infection). Cell type and time point are not known. Both conserved end residues are part of each CDR3. A D gene is named only where the DNA matches it firmly. Clone size, where shown, is once, few, many, or a class for clones that have expanded.

d_call,clone_size,v_call,j_call,cdr3_aa,cdr3_nt
TRBD1,few,TRBV18,TRBJ1-1,CASSPAGQGRRVTEAFF,TGTGCCAGCTCACCTGCCGGACAGGGGCGCAGGGTCACTGAAGCTTTCTTT
TRBD2,few,TRBV7-9,TRBJ2-3,CASSTGTRDFTDTQYF,TGTGCCAGCAGCACTGGGACTAGGGATTTCACAGATACGCAGTATTTT
TRBD2,NA,TRBV4-2,TRBJ2-1,CASSQDVTSGYNEQFF,TGTGCCAGCAGCCAAGACGTGACTAGCGGGTACAATGAGCAGTTCTTC
NA,NA,TRBV30,TRBJ2-2,CACPSGYFTGELFF,TGTGCCTGCCCCTCCGGTTACTTCACCGGGGAGCTGTTTTTT
NA,once,TRBV7-2,TRBJ1-2,CASSLEWGYGYTF,TGTGCCAGCAGCTTAGAGTGGGGGTATGGCTACACCTTC
NA,NA,TRBV7-2,TRBJ2-3,CASQKGELADTQYF,TGTGCCAGCCAAAAGGGGGAGCTGGCAGATACGCAGTATTTT
TRBD2,NA,TRBV5-6,TRBJ2-5,CASTLGGLAGGLETQYF,TGTGCCAGCACCCTGGGGGGCCTAGCGGGGGGCCTAGAGACCCAGTACTTC
TRBD1,many,TRBV11-2,TRBJ1-2,CASSQGVYGYTF,TGTGCCAGCAGCCAGGGGGTGTATGGCTACACCTTC
NA,few,TRBV5-1,TRBJ2-2,CASSLERDTGELFF,TGCGCCAGCAGCTTGGAGAGGGACACCGGGGAGCTGTTTTTT
NA,few,TRBV27,TRBJ1-1,CASSLGHLRTEAFF,TGTGCCAGCAGTTTAGGACACCTGAGGACTGAAGCTTTCTTT
TRBD2,few,TRBV11-3,TRBJ2-5,CASSRTRGTRTQYF,TGTGCCAGCAGCCGGACTAGGGGAACTCGGACCCAGTACTTC
NA,NA,TRBV7-2,TRBJ1-5,CASSLEGSTQHF,TGTGCCAGCAGCTTAGAGGGGTCGACCCAGCATTTT
TRBD1,NA,TRBV7-9,TRBJ1-1,CASSPGQGLSEAFF,TGTGCCAGCAGCCCGGGACAGGGGCTTAGTGAAGCTTTCTTT
NA,few,TRBV5-1,TRBJ2-1,CASSLRGTTNNEQFF,TGCGCCAGCAGCTTGCGAGGGACAACAAACAATGAGCAGTTCTTC
NA,few,TRBV12-3/TRBV12-4,TRBJ2-7,CASTIVQGGEQYF,TGTGCCAGCACCATCGTGCAGGGAGGCGAGCAGTACTTC
NA,few,TRBV12-3/TRBV12-4,TRBJ2-1,CASTIGGAYEQFF,TGTGCCAGCACTATAGGGGGGGCCTATGAGCAGTTCTTC
TRBD1,NA,TRBV7-9,TRBJ1-2,CASSLTGASYGYTF,TGTGCCAGCAGCTTAACAGGGGCTAGCTATGGCTACACCTTC
NA,NA,TRBV5-1,TRBJ1-1,CASSLEGVSEAFF,TGCGCCAGCAGCTTGGAAGGGGTTTCTGAAGCTTTCTTT
NA,NA,TRBV5-1,TRBJ1-1,CASSLGWGSEAEAFF,TGCGCCAGCAGCTTGGGATGGGGGTCGGAGGCTGAAGCTTTCTTT
NA,NA,TRBV14,TRBJ2-3,CASSRGLTPGTDTQYF,TGTGCCAGCAGCCGGGGGCTCACCCCTGGCACAGATACGCAGTATTTT
TRBD2,few,TRBV6-6,TRBJ2-7,CASSYGVGGSSYEQYF,TGTGCCAGCAGTTACGGTGTCGGCGGGAGCTCCTACGAGCAGTACTTC
NA,NA,TRBV7-6,TRBJ1-1,CASSLGPQSAEAFF,TGTGCCAGCAGCTTAGGGCCCCAGTCGGCTGAAGCTTTCTTT
NA,few,TRBV27,TRBJ2-3,CASSFGVRGRTDTQYF,TGTGCCAGCAGTTTCGGGGTGCGGGGCCGCACAGATACGCAGTATTTT
NA,NA,TRBV7-8,TRBJ1-2,CASSSTRSSSGAGYTF,TGTGCCAGCAGCTCGACTCGGTCGTCTAGCGGGGCGGGCTACACCTTC
NA,NA,TRBV5-8,TRBJ1-1,CASSRSEAEVNTEAFF,TGTGCCAGCAGCCGTTCTGAGGCGGAGGTGAACACTGAAGCTTTCTTT
NA,NA,TRBV12-3/TRBV12-4,TRBJ2-7,CASSPFGGGRYEQYF,TGTGCCAGCAGCCCATTTGGGGGGGGGCGTTACGAGCAGTACTTC
NA,NA,TRBV5-1,TRBJ1-1,CASSAGGRGKTEAFF,TGCGCCAGCAGCGCCGGGGGGAGGGGGAAGACTGAAGCTTTCTTT
NA,few,TRBV6-5,TRBJ2-1,CASSYSIADEQFF,TGTGCCAGCAGTTACTCGATCGCCGATGAGCAGTTCTTC
NA,NA,TRBV18,TRBJ1-1,CASSPLVGGRAEAFF,TGTGCCAGCTCACCACTGGTCGGGGGCCGCGCTGAAGCTTTCTTT
NA,few,TRBV12-3/TRBV12-4,TRBJ2-1,CASRIGTHALGEQFF,TGTGCCAGCAGGATCGGGACCCACGCCCTAGGAGAGCAGTTCTTC
NA,many,TRBV2,TRBJ2-1,CASSSSEYNEQFF,TGTGCCAGCAGTAGTTCCGAATACAATGAGCAGTTCTTC
NA,few,TRBV5-5,TRBJ1-2,CASSLDSFSYGYTF,TGTGCCAGCAGCTTGGACAGTTTTTCCTATGGCTACACCTTC
TRBD1,NA,TRBV7-9,TRBJ1-1,CASSPGQGAGAFF,TGTGCCAGCAGCCCGGGACAGGGGGCTGGCGCTTTCTTT
TRBD2,NA,TRBV7-9,TRBJ2-1,CASSLVLARYNEQFF,TGTGCCAGCAGCTTAGTACTAGCGCGGTACAATGAGCAGTTCTTC
NA,few,TRBV5-6,TRBJ2-1,CASSWGADEQFF,TGTGCCAGCAGCTGGGGCGCCGATGAGCAGTTCTTC
NA,NA,TRBV30,TRBJ1-2,CAWSGVPYGYTF,TGTGCCTGGAGTGGAGTTCCCTATGGCTACACCTTC
TRBD2,NA,TRBV27,TRBJ2-4,CASAALGLAGVRGDIQYF,TGTGCCAGCGCGGCCCTGGGACTAGCGGGGGTCCGGGGTGACATTCAGTACTTC
NA,few,TRBV7-9,TRBJ2-3,CASSFTGTVISDTQYF,TGTGCCAGCAGCTTCACCGGGACGGTGATCTCAGATACGCAGTATTTT
TRBD1,NA,TRBV5-1,TRBJ1-5,CASSPGDRDQPQHF,TGCGCCAGCAGCCCGGGAGACAGGGATCAGCCCCAGCATTTT
NA,few,TRBV30,TRBJ2-7,CAWSVFGAYEQYF,TGTGCCTGGAGTGTTTTTGGGGCCTACGAGCAGTACTTC
NA,NA,TRBV7-9,TRBJ2-7,CASSLAGLGGSYEQYF,TGTGCCAGCAGCTTAGCGGGCCTTGGAGGGTCCTACGAGCAGTACTTC
NA,NA,TRBV5-6,TRBJ2-5,CASSSTLTETQYF,TGTGCCAGCAGCTCAACATTGACTGAGACCCAGTACTTC
TRBD2,few,TRBV5-1,TRBJ2-1,CASSELAGGRNEQFF,TGCGCCAGCAGCGAACTAGCGGGGGGGCGAAATGAGCAGTTCTTC
NA,many,TRBV7-8,TRBJ1-1,CASSPRIDINTEAFF,TGTGCCAGCAGCCCGCGAATAGACATTAACACTGAAGCTTTCTTT
NA,NA,TRBV29-1,TRBJ1-2,CSVGGANYGYTF,TGCAGCGTTGGTGGGGCTAACTATGGCTACACCTTC
NA,NA,TRBV5-1,TRBJ2-5,CASSLPQQETQYF,TGCGCCAGCAGCTTGCCCCAACAAGAGACCCAGTACTTC